This TCR beta chain was captured in a study of CD8+CD57+ T cells in acquired aplastic anemia. Regarding the study as a whole: Common to patients and controls were twenty-nine CD8+ CDR3 sequences.

Genomic DNA served as template for TCR beta VDJ and CDR3 profiling. TCRdb re-analysed the reads in MiXCR, keeping a single row per CDR3 protein. The sample lists around 250,000 distinct CDR3 sequences; roughly 82% were seen once. The V and J ends lost 5 bases and 2 bases respectively, with 10 bases between them. The CDR3 length is 14 residues. Germline V gene lookup returns CDR1 LNHDA and CDR2 SQIVND (reference sequence). For sequencing, patients were chosen who had shown expansion of CD8+CD57+ cells by flow cytometry. The blood sampling took place in patients who had so far received no therapy. About this clonotype itself: Antigen unknown.

This receptor was identified in a human donor with aplastic anemia. The chain recombines TRBV19 with TRBJ1-5, with a tentative D call TRBD1 (6 bases). Sequencing input: sorted CD4+, CD8+, or CD8+CD57+ T cells (not recorded which) from PBMCs. CDR3 sequence reads: CASSWPGGNQPQHF. In DNA, the CDR3 is TGTGCCAGTAGTTGGCCAGGGGGCAATCAGCCCCAGCATTTT.